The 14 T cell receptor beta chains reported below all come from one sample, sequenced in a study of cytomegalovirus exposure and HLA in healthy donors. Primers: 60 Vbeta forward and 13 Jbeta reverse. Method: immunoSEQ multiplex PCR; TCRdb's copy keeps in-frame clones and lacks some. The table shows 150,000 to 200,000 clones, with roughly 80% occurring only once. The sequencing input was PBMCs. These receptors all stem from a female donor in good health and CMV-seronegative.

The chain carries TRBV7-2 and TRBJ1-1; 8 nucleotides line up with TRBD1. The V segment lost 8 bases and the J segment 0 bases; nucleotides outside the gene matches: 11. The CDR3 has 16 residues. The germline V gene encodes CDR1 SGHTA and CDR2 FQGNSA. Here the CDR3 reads CASGKQGARMNTEAFF. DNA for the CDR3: TGTGCCAGCGGAAAGCAGGGGGCTAGGATGAACACTGAAGCTTTCTTT.

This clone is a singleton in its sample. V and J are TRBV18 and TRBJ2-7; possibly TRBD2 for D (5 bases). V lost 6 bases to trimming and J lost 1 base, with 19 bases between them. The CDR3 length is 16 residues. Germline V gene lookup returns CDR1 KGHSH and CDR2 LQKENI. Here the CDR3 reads CASSPPGRSGSYEQYF. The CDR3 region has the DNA TGTGCCAGCTCCCCGCCGGGAAGGTCGGGTTCCTACGAGCAGTACTTC.

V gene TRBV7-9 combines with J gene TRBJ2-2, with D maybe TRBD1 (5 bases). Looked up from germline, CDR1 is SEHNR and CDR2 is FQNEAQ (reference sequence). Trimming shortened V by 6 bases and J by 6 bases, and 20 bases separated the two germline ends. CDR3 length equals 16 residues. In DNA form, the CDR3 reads TGTGCCAGCAGTCTCCGAAGAGGTATAGGGGCCGGGGAGCTGTTTTTT. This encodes CASSLRRGIGAGELFF.

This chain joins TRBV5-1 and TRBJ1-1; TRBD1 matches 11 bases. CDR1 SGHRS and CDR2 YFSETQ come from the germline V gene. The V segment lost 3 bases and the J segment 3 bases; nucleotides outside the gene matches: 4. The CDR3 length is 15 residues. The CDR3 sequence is CASSWGTGGDTEAFF. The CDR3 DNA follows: TGCGCCAGCAGCTGGGGGACAGGGGGGGACACTGAAGCTTTCTTT.

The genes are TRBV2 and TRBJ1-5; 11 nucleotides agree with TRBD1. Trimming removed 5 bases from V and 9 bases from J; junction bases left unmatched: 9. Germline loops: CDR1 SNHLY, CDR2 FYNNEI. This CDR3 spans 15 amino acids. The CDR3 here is CASSSDRGPGLPQHF. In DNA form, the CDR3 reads TGTGCCAGCAGTTCGGACAGGGGGCCCGGTCTGCCCCAGCATTTT.

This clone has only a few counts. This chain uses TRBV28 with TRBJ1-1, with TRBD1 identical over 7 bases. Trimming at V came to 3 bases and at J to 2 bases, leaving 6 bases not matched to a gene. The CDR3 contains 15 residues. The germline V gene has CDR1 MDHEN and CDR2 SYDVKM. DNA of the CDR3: TGTGCCAGCAGTTTGTGGGGACAGCGAAACACTGAAGCTTTCTTT. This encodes CASSLWGQRNTEAFF.

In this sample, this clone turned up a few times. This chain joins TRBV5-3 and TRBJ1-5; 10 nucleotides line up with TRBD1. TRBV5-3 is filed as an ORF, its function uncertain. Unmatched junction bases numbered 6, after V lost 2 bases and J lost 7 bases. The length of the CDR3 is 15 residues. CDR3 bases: TGTGCCAGAAGCTTCGGCGGGACAGGGGAACAGCCCCAGCATTTT. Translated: CARSFGGTGEQPQHF.

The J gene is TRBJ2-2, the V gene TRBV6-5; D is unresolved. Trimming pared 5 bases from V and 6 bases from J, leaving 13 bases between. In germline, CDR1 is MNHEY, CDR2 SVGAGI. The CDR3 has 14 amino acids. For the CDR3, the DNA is TGTGCCAGCAGTGAAAGACTGGAGTCCGGGGAGCTGTTTTTT. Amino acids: CASSERLESGELFF.

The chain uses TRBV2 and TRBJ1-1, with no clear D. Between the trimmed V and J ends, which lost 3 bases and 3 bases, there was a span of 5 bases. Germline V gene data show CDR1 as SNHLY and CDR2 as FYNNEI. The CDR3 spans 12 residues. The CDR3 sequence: CASSERDTEAFF. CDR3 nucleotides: TGTGCCAGCAGTGAGAGGGACACTGAAGCTTTCTTT. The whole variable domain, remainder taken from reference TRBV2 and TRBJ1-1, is EPEVTQTPSHQVTQMGQEVILRCVPISNHLYFYWYRQILGQKVEFLVSFYNNEISEKSEIFDDQFSVERPDGSNFTLKIRSTKLEDSAMYFCASSERDTEAFFGQGTRLTVV.

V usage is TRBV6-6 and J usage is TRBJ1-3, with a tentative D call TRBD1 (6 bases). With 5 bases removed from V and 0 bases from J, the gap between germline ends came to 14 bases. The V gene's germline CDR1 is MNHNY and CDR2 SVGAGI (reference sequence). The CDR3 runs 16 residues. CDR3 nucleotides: TGTGCCAGCAGTAGGACAGCTTCCTCCTCTGGAAACACCATATATTTT. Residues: CASSRTASSSGNTIYF.

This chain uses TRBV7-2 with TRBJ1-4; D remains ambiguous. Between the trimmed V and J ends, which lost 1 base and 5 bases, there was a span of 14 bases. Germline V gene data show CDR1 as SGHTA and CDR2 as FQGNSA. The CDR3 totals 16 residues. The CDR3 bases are TGTGCCAGCAGCTTAGTCTTTGGGAGCATCAATGAAAAACTGTTTTTT. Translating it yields CASSLVFGSINEKLFF.

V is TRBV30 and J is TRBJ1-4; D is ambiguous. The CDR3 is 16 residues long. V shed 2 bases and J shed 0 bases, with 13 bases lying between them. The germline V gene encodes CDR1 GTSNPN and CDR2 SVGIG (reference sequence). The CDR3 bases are TGTGCCTGGAGTCCCGGGGAAATCGCAACTAATGAAAAACTGTTTTTT. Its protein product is CAWSPGEIATNEKLFF.

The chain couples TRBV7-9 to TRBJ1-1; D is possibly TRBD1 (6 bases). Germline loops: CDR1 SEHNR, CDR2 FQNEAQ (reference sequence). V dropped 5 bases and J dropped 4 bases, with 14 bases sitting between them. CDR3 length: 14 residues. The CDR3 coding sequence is TGTGCCAGCAGCCGGACGCAGGGGAGCACTGAAGCTTTCTTT. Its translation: CASSRTQGSTEAFF. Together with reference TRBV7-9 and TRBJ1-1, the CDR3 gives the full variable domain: DTGVSQNPRHKITKRGQNVTFRCDPISEHNRLYWYRQTLGQGPEFLTYFQNEAQLEKSRLLSDRFSAERPKGSFSTLEIQRTEQGDSAMYLCASSRTQGSTEAFFGQGTRLTVV.

The CDR3 loop is CASSVLAGWGTQYF. CDR3 coding DNA: TGTGCCAGCAGCGTACTAGCGGGGTGGGGGACCCAGTACTTC. The V gene is TRBV9, the J gene TRBJ2-5; 9 nucleotides match TRBD2. V shed 1 base and J 7 bases; nucleotides not matched to a gene: 5. Germline CDR1 reads SGDLS; CDR2 reads YYNGEE. CDR3 length equals 14 residues.